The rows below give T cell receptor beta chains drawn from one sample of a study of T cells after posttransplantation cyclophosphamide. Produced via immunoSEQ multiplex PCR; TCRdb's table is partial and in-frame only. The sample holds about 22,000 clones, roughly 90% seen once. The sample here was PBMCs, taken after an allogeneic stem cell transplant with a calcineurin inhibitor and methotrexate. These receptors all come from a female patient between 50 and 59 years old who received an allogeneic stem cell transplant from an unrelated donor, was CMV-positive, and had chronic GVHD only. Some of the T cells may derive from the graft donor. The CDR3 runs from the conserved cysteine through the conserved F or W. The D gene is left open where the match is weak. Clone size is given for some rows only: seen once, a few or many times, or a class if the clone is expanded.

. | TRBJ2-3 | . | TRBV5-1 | TGCGCCAGCAGCTTGTTCTATAGCACAGATACGCAGTATTTT | CASSLFYSTDTQYF
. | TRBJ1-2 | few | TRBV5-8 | TGTGCCATCGCTAATGGTCGGGACTCGTTTGGCTACACCTTC | CAIANGRDSFGYTF
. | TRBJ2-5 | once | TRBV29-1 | TGCAGCGTTGACGTGATCGGGGAGACCCAGTACTTC | CSVDVIGETQYF
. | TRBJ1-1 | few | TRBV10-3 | TGTGCCATCAGTGTGGGGGCCCCGAACACTGAAGCTTTCTTT | CAISVGAPNTEAFF
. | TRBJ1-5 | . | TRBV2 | TGTGCCAGCAGTGACGGGAATCAGCCCCAGCATTTT | CASSDGNQPQHF
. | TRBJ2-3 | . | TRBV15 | TGTGCCACCAGCAGAGATCATGCAGATACGCAGTATTTT | CATSRDHADTQYF
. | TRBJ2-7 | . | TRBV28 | TGTGCCAGCAGTTTACAGCAGGGTAGTTCCTACGAGCAGTACTTC | CASSLQQGSSYEQYF
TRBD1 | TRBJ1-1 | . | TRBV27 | TGTGCCAGCAAAAGACAGGGGTCGAACACTGAAGCTTTCTTT | CASKRQGSNTEAFF
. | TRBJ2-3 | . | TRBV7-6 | TGTGCCAGCAGCCTCTACGTTTTCTGGGATACGCAGTATTTT | CASSLYVFWDTQYF
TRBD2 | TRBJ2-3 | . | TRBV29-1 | TGCAGCTTCGAAACGGGAGGAAGCACAGATACGCAGTATTTT | CSFETGGSTDTQYF
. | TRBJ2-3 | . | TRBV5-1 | TGCGCCAGCAGCCAAGCGGACCTAAGCACAGATACGCAGTATTTT | CASSQADLSTDTQYF
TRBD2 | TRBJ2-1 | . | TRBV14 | TGTGCCAGCAGCCGAGCACCCAGCGGGAGGAAGCATGAGCAGTTCTTC | CASSRAPSGRKHEQFF
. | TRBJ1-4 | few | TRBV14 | TGTGCCAGCAGCCAAGAGGGCGGGGGCCTGTTTTTT | CASSQEGGGLFF
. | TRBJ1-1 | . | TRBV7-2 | TGTGCCAGCAGCTTAGTGGGGGGAAGGGACACTGAAGCTTTCTTT | CASSLVGGRDTEAFF
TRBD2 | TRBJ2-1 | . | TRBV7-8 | TGTGCCAGCAGCGACCAAAGACTAGCGGGAGGCTACAATGAGCAGCTCTTC | CASSDQRLAGGYNEQLF
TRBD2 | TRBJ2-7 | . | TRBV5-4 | TGTGCCAGCTCTAGCGGGAGGGCCTCTCACTTC | CASSSGRASHF
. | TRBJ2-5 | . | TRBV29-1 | TGCAGCGTTGTGAAGGGGGTTGTGTACCAAGAGACCCAGTACTTC | CSVVKGVVYQETQYF
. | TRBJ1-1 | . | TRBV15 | TGTGCCACCAGCAGAGAGTCCGGGTTCACTGAAGCTTTCTTT | CATSRESGFTEAFF
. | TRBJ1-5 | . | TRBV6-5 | TGTGCCAGCAGTTACTCGAGGGCGGGGGAGCCCCAGCATTTT | CASSYSRAGEPQHF
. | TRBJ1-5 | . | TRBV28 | TGTGCCAGCAGCCTGGGGCAAGTCAATCAGCCCCAGCATTTT | CASSLGQVNQPQHF
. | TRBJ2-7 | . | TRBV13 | TGTGCCAGCAGCTCCAGGTCCTACGAGCAGTACTTC | CASSSRSYEQYF
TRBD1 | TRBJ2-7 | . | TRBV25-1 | TGTGCCAGCAGTGACCTGGACAGGGAAAATAGGCTGATGCAGTACTTC | CASSDLDRENRLMQYF
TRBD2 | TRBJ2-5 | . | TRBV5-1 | TGCGCCAGCAGCCGTACGACTAGCACAGAGACCCAGTACTTC | CASSRTTSTETQYF
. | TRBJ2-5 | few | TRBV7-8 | TGTGCCAGCAGCCAGGGTTACCAAGAGACCCAGTACTTC | CASSQGYQETQYF
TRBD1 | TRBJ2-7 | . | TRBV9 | TGTGCCAGCAGCATAACCGGGACAGCCTACGAGCAGTACTTC | CASSITGTAYEQYF
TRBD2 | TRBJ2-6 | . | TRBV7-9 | TGTGCCAGCAAAACTGGCGGGAGAACTGGGGCCAACGTCCTGACTTTC | CASKTGGRTGANVLTF
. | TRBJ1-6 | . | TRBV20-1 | TGCAGTGCCGCGGGGGGTTCACCCCTCCACTTT | CSAAGGSPLHF
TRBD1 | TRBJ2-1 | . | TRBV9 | TGTGCCAGCACTCACAGGGGGCGGCCCAATGAGCAGTTCTTC | CASTHRGRPNEQFF
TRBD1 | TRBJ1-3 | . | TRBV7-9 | TGTGCCAGCAGTCTCGGGACAGAAGGAAACACCATATATTTT | CASSLGTEGNTIYF